These 3 T cell receptor beta chains were sequenced from one sample in a study of T cells after yellow fever vaccination (dated by TCRdb to about 2019). Libraries were built with 5' RACE. The sample was run on an Illumina NovaSeq 6000. Starting from the raw public reads, TCRdb applied fastp trimming at Q25, assembled clones with MiXCR and retained in-frame beta chains. When rows share a CDR3 protein, they turn into one entry using the most common DNA and genes. The sample table holds 95,000 to 100,000 distinct CDR3 sequences, of which under 6.5% were seen once. The ten largest clones add up to about 38% of the sample. The treatment or condition label, read with the paper, signifies: live attenuated yellow fever vaccine strain. Sample: CD8+ T cells sorted from PBMCs, taken 10 days after the yellow fever booster vaccination. These receptors were obtained from a man younger than 35 who received the YFV17D yellow fever vaccine.

This chain links TRBV12-3 or TRBV12-4 with TRBJ2-7; D gene uncertain. There are 13 residues in the CDR3. V lost 6 bases, J lost 8 bases, and 17 bases lay in between. The CDR3 nucleotides are TGTGCCAGCAGCCCATCCCCCGCGAGTAAGCAGTACGTC. This encodes CASSPSPASKQYV.

The rearrangement links TRBV7-9 to TRBJ1-2, with 8 bases identical to TRBD1. Germline V lookup: CDR1 SEHNR, CDR2 FQNEAQ (reference sequence). This CDR3 spans 13 amino acids. After removal of 2 bases from V and 6 bases from J, the junction contained 2 bases not matched to a gene. The CDR3 nucleotides are TGTGCCAGCAGCTTACCAGGGGGCCATGGCTACACCTTC. Its translation: CASSLPGGHGYTF.

This clonotype was picked up many times. The genes are TRBV6-5 and TRBJ1-1; possible D gene TRBD1, 5 bases. The V and J ends lost 5 bases and 0 bases respectively, with 13 bases between them. The germline V gene has CDR1 MNHEY and CDR2 SVGAGI. The CDR3 runs 15 residues. For the CDR3, the DNA is TGTGCCAGCAGTCAGTCAGGGACCATGAACACTGAAGCTTTCTTT. Its translation is CASSQSGTMNTEAFF.